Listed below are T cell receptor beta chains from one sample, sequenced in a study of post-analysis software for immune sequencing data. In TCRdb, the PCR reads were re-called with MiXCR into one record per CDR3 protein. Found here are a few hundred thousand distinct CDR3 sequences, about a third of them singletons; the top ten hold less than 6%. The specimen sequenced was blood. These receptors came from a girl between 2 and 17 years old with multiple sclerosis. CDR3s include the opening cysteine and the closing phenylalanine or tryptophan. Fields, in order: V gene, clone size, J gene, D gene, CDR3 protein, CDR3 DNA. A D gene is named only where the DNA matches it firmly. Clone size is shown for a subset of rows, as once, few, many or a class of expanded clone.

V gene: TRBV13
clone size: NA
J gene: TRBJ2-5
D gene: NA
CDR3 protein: CASSLRRGAEQYF
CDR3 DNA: TGTGCCAGCAGCCTGAGAAGGGGGGCTGAGCAGTACTTC

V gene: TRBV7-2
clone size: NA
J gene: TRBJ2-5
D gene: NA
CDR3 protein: CASSLTGGRGETQYF
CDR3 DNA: TGTGCCAGCAGCTTAACTGGGGGCCGCGGTGAGACCCAGTACTTC

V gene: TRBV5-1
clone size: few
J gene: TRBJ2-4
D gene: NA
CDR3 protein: CASSSRLGRIQYF
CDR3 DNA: TGCGCCAGCAGCAGTAGACTAGGACGCATTCAGTACTTC

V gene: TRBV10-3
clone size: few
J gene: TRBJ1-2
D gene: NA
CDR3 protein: CAISESGAGRRGYTF
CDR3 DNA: TGTGCCATCAGTGAGTCTGGGGCAGGCCGGCGAGGCTACACCTTC

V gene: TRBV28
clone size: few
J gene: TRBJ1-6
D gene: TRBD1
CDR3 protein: CASSPHTRTGKNSPLHF
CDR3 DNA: TGTGCCAGCAGTCCACATACGCGGACAGGGAAGAATTCACCCCTCCACTTT

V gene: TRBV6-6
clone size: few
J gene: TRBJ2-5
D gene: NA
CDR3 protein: CASSYTGKETQYF
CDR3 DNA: TGTGCCAGCAGTTATACAGGGAAAGAGACCCAGTACTTC

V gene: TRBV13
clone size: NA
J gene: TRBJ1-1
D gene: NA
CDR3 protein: CASRVGTGTEAFF
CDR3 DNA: TGTGCCAGTCGCGTGGGGACCGGGACTGAAGCTTTCTTT

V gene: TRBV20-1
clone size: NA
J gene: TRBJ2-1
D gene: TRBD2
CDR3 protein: CSARQLAGDNYNEQFF
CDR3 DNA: TGCAGTGCTCGGCAACTAGCGGGGGATAATTACAATGAGCAGTTCTTC

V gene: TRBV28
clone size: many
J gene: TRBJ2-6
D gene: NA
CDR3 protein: CASSLRVSGANVLTF
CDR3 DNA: TGTGCCAGCAGTCTTCGGGTATCTGGGGCCAACGTCCTGACTTTC

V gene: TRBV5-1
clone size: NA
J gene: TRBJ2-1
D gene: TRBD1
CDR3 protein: CASSLRVGGFPYNEQFF
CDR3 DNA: TGCGCCAGCAGCTTGCGGGTAGGGGGCTTTCCGTACAATGAGCAGTTCTTC

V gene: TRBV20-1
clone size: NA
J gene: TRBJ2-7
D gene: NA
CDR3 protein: CNARDLKGGYEQYF
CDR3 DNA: TGCAATGCTAGAGATCTCAAGGGGGGCTACGAGCAGTACTTC

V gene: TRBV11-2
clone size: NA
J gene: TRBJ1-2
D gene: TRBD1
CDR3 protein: CASSSPPAGGGYTF
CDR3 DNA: TGTGCCAGCAGCTCGCCCCCGGCAGGGGGCGGCTACACCTTC

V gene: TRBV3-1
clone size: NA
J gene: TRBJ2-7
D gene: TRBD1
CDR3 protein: CASSHSAPQGGEQYF
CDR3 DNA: TGTGCCAGCAGCCATTCCGCCCCACAGGGGGGTGAGCAGTACTTC

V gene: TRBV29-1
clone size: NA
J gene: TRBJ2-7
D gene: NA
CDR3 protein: CSVESRENYEQYF
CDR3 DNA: TGCAGCGTTGAAAGCAGGGAGAACTACGAGCAGTACTTC

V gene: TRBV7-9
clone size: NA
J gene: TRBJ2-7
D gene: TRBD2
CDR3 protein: CASSFLSGGSYEQYF
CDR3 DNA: TGTGCCAGCAGCTTCCTGAGCGGGGGATCCTACGAGCAGTACTTC

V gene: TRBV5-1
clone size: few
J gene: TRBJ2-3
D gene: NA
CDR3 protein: CASSLRGMVDTQYF
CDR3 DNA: TGCGCCAGCAGCTTACGGGGGATGGTAGATACGCAGTATTTT

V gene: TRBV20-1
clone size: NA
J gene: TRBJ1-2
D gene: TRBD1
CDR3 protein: CSGTTGPTYDYTF
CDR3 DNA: TGCAGTGGAACGACAGGGCCTACCTATGACTACACCTTC

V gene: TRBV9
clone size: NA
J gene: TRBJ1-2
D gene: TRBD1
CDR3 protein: CASSVQQGAYGYTF
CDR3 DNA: TGTGCCAGCAGCGTACAACAGGGGGCTTATGGCTACACCTTC

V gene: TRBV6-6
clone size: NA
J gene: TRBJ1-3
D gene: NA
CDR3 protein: CASSLRPTGTLGNTIYF
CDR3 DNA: TGTGCCAGCAGCTTAAGGCCCACAGGGACGTTAGGAAACACCATATATTTT

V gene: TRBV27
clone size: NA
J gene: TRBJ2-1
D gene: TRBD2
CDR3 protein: CASSTPGLARVEQFF
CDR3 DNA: TGTGCCAGCAGCACTCCGGGACTAGCGAGGGTAGAGCAGTTCTTC

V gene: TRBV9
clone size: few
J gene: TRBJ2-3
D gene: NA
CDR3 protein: CASSSRPVPSTDTQYF
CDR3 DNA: TGTGCCAGCAGCTCTCGTCCCGTCCCTAGCACAGATACGCAGTATTTT

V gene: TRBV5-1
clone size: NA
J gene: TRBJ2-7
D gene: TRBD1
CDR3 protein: CASSSGAGGNYEQYF
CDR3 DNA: TGCGCCAGCAGCTCAGGGGCAGGGGGAAACTACGAGCAGTACTTC

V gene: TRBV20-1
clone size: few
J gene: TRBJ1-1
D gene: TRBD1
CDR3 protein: CSARDRDRGSLAFF
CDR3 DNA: TGCAGTGCTAGAGATAGGGACAGGGGGTCTCTGGCTTTCTTT

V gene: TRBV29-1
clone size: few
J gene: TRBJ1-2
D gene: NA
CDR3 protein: CSVVLRGADYTF
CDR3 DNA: TGCAGCGTTGTACTCAGAGGGGCTGACTACACCTTC

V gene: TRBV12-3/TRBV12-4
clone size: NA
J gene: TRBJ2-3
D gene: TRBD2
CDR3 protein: CASSFSSGGTDTQYF
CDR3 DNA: TGTGCCAGCAGTTTTAGTAGCGGGGGGACAGATACGCAGTATTTT